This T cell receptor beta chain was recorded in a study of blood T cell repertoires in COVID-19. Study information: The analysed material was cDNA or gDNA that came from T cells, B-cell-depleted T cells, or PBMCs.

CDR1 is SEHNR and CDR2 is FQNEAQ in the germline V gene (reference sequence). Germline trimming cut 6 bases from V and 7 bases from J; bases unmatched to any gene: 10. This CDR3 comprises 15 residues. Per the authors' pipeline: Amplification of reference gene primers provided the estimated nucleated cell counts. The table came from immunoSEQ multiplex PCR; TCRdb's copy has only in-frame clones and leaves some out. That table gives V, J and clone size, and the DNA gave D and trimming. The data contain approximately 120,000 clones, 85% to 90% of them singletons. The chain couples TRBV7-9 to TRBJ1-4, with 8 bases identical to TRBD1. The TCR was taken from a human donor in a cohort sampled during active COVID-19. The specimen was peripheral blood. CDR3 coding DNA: TGTGCCAGCAGTTTGGCCGGACAGGGCGCTGAAAAACTGTTTTTT. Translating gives CASSLAGQGAEKLFF.